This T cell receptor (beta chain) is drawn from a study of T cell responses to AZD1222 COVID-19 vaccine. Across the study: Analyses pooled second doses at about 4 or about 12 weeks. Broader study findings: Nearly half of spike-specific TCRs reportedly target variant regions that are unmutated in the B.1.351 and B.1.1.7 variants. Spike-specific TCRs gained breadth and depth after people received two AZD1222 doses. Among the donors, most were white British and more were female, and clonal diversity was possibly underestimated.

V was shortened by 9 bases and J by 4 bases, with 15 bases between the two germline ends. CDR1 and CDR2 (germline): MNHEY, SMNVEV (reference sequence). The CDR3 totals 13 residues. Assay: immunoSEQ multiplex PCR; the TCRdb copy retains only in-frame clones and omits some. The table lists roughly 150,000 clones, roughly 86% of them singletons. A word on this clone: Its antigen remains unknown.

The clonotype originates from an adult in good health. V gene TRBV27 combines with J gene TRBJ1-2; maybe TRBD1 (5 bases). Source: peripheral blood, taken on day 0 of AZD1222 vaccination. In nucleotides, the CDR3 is TGTGCCAGTCGAATGACAGCAGGCTATGGCTACACCTTC. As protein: CASRMTAGYGYTF.